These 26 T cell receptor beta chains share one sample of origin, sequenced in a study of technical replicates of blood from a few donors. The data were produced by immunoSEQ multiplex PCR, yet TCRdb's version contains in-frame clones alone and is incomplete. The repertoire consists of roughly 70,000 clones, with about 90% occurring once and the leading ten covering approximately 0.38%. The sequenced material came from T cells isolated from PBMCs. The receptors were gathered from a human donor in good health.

CDR3 region: CASSPGAYEQYF. The CDR3 DNA follows: TGTGCCAGCAGTCCAGGGGCCTACGAGCAGTACTTC. V and J are TRBV27 and TRBJ2-7; D might be TRBD1 (6 bases). The germline V gene has CDR1 MNHEY and CDR2 SMNVEV (reference sequence). Deletions cut 5 bases from V and 2 bases from J, with 7 bases between. This CDR3 contains 12 residues.

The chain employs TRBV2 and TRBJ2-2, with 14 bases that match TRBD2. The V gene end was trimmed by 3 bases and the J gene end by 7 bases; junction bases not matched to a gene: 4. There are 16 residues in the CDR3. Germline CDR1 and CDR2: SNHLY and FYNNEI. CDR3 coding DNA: TGTGCCAGCAGTGAGACTAGCGGGAGGGCCGGCGGGGAGCTGTTTTTT. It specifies CASSETSGRAGGELFF.

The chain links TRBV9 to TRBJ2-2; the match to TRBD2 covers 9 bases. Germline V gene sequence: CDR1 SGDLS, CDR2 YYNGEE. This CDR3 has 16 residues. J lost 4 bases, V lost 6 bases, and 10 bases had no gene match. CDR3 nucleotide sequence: TGTGCCAGCACCGTTAGCGGGGGAGGGCTCACCGGGGAGCTGTTTTTT. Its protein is CASTVSGGGLTGELFF.

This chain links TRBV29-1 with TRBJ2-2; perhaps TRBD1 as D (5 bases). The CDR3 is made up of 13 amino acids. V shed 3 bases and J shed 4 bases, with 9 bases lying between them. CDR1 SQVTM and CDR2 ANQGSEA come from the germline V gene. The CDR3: CSVDQGFTGELFF. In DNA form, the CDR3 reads TGCAGCGTTGATCAGGGTTTCACCGGGGAGCTGTTTTTT.

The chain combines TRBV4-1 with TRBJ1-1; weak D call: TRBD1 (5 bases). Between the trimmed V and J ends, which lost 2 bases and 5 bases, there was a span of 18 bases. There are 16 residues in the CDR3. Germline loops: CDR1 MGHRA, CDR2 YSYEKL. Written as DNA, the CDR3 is TGCGCCAGCAGCCAACTCGACGGGGGGAGTAGGACTGAAGCTTTCTTT. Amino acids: CASSQLDGGSRTEAFF.

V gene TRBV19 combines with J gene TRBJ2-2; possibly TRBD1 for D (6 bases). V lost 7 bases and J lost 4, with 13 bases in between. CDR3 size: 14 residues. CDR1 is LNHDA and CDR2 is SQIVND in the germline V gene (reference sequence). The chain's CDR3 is CASTTQGVTGELFF. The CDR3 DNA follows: TGTGCCAGTACTACACAGGGAGTCACCGGGGAGCTGTTTTTT.

The CDR3 loop reads CASSQDLGSYSNQPQHF. The CDR3 DNA sequence: TGCGCCAGCAGCCAAGATTTGGGCAGTTATAGCAATCAGCCCCAGCATTTT. V gene TRBV4-3 combines with J gene TRBJ1-5; no firm D call. Between the trimmed V and J ends, which lost 0 bases and 0 bases, there was a span of 12 bases. The V gene's germline CDR1 is LGHNA and CDR2 YSLEER. CDR3 length equals 17 residues.

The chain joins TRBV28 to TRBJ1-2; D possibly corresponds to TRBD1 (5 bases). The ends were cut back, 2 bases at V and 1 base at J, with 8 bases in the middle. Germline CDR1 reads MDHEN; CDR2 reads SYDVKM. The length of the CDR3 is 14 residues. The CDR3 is CASSLRQGNYGYTF. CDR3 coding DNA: TGTGCCAGCAGTTTAAGGCAGGGTAACTATGGCTACACCTTC.

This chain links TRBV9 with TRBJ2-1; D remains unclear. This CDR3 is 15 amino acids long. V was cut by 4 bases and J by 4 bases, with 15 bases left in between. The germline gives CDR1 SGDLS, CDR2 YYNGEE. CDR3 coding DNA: TGTGCCAGCAGCCCCGACACCGGTTTATACAATGAGCAGTTCTTC. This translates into CASSPDTGLYNEQFF.

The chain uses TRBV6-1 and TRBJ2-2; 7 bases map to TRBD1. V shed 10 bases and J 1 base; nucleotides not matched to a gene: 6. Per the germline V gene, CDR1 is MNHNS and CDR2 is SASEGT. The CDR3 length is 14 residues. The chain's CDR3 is CATSGQQNTGELFF. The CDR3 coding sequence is TGTGCCACTTCGGGACAGCAGAACACCGGGGAGCTGTTTTTT.

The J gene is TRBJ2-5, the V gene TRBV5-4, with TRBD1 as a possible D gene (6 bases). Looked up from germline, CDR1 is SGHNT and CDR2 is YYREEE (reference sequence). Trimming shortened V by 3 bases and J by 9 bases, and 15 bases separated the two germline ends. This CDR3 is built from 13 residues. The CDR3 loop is CASSSDISGAQYF. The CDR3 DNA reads TGTGCCAGCAGCTCGGACATCTCAGGGGCCCAGTACTTC.

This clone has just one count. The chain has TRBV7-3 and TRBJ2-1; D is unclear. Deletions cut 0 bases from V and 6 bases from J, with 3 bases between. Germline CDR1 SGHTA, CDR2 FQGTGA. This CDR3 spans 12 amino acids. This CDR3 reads CASSLTGNEQFF. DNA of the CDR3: TGTGCCAGCAGCTTAACCGGCAATGAGCAGTTCTTC.

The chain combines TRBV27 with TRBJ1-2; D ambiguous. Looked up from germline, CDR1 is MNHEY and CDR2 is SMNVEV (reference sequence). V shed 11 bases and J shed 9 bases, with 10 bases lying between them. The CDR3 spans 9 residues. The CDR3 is CAAWPSYTF. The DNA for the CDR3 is TGTGCCGCCTGGCCAAGCTACACCTTC.

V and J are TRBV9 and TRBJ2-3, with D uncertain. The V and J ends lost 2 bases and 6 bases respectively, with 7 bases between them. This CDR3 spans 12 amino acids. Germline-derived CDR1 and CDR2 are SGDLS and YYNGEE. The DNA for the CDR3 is TGTGCCAGCAGCGTTAATAGTGATACGCAGTATTTT. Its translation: CASSVNSDTQYF. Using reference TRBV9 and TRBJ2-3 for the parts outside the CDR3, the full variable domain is DSGVTQTPKHLITATGQRVTLRCSPRSGDLSVYWYQQSLDQGLQFLIQYYNGEERAKGNILERFSAQQFPDLHSELNLSSLELGDSALYFCASSVNSDTQYFGPGTRLTVL.

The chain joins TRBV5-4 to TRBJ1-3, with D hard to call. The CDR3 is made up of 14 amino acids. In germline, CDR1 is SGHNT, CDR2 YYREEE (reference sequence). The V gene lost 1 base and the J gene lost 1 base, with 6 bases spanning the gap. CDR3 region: CASSLQTSGNTIYF. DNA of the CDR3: TGTGCCAGCAGCTTGCAAACATCTGGAAACACCATATATTTT.

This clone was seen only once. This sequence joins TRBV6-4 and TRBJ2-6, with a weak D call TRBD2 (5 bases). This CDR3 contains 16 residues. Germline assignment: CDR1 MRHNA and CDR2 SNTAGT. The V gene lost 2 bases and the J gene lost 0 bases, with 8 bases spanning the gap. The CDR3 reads CASSDAGFSGANVLTF. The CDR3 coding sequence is TGTGCCAGCAGTGACGCGGGTTTCTCTGGGGCCAACGTCCTGACTTTC.

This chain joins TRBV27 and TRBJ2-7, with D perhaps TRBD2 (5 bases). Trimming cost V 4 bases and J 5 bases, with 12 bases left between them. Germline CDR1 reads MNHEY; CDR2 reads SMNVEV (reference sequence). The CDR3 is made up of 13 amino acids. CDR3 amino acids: CASSSTGRDEQYF. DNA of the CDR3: TGTGCCAGCAGTTCGACGGGAAGGGACGAGCAGTACTTC.

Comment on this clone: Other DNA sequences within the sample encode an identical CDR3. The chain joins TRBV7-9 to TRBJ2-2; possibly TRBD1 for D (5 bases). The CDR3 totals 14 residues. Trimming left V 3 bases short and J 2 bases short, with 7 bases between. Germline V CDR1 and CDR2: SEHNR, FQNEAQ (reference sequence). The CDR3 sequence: CASSLQGNTGELFF. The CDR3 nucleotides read TGTGCCAGCAGCTTGCAGGGTAACACCGGGGAGCTGTTTTTT.

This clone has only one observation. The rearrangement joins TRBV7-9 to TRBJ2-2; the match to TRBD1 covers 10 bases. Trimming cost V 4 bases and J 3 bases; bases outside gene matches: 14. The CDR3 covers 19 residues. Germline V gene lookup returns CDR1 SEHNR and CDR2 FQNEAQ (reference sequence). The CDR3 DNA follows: TGTGCCAGCAGCTCCTCGGGGTGGGACAGGGGAGTGGACACCGGGGAGCTGTTTTTT. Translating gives CASSSSGWDRGVDTGELFF.

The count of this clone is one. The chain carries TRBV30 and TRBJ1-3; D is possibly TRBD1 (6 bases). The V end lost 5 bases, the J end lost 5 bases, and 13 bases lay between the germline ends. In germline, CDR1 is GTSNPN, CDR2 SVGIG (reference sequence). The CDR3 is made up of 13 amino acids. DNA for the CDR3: TGTGCCTGGTCTACAGGGTCCCGAAACACCATATATTTT. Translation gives CAWSTGSRNTIYF. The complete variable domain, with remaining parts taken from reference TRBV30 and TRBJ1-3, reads SQTIHQWPATLVQPVGSPLSLECTVEGTSNPNLYWYRQAAGRGLQLLFYSVGIGQISSEVPQNLSASRPQDRQFILSSKKLLLSDSGFYLCAWSTGSRNTIYFGEGSWLTVV.

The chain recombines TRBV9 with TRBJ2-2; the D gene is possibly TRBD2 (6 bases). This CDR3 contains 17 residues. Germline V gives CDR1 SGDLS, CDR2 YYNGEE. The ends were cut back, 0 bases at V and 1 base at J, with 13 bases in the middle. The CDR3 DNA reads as TGTGCCAGCAGCGTAGATCGTAAGGGACTGAACACCGGGGAGCTGTTTTTT. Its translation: CASSVDRKGLNTGELFF.

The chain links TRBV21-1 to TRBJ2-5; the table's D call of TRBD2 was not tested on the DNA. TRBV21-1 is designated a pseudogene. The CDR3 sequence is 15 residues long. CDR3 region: CASSGGSSAKETQYF. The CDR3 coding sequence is TGTGCCAGCAGCGGGGGGTCTAGCGCTAAAGAGACCCAGTACTTC.

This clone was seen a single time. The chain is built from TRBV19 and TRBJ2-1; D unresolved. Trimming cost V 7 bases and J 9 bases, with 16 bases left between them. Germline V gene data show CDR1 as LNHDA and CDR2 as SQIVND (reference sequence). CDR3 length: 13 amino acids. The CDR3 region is CASKVSGDGEQFF. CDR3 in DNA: TGTGCCAGTAAGGTATCCGGAGACGGTGAGCAGTTCTTC.

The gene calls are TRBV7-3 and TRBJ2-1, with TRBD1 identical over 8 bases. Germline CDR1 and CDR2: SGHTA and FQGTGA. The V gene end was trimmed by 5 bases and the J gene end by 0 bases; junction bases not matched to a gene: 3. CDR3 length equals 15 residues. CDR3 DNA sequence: TGTGCCAGCAGCCAGGGGGCCAGCTCCTACAATGAGCAGTTCTTC. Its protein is CASSQGASSYNEQFF.

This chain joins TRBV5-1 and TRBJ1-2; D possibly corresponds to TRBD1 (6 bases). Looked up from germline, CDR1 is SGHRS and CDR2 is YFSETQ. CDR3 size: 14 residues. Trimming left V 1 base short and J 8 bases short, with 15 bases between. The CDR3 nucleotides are TGCGCCAGCAGCTTGACCCGGGACACGAAAGGCTACACCTTC. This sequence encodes CASSLTRDTKGYTF.

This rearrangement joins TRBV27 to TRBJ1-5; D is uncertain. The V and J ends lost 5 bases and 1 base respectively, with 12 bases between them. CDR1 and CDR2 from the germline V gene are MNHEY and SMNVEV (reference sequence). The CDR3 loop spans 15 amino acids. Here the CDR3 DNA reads TGTGCCAGCAGTCCGATTGGAGAGAGCAATCAGCCCCAGCATTTT. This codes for CASSPIGESNQPQHF.